These T cell receptor beta chains were read from a single sample in a study of blood T cell repertoires in COVID-19. Method: immunoSEQ multiplex PCR; TCRdb's copy keeps in-frame clones and lacks some. The table lists 40,000 to 55,000 clones, approximately 82% of them singletons, with about 8% in the top ten. The material sequenced was peripheral blood. These receptors were collected from a human donor in a cohort sampled during active COVID-19. Each CDR3 is given with its conserved first and last residue. The D gene is left open where the match is weak. Clone size, where shown, is once, few, many, or a class for clones that have expanded.

d_call: TRBD1; j_call: TRBJ2-7; clone_size: -; cdr3_length: 14; v_call: TRBV27; cdr3_aa: CASSLGQGNYEQYF; cdr3_nt: TGTGCCAGCAGTCTAGGACAGGGAAACTACGAGCAGTACTTC
d_call: TRBD2; j_call: TRBJ2-1; clone_size: -; cdr3_length: 14; v_call: TRBV29-1; cdr3_aa: CSVREGTTYNEQFF; cdr3_nt: TGCAGCGTGAGGGAGGGGACTACTTACAATGAGCAGTTCTTC
d_call: TRBD2; j_call: TRBJ2-4; clone_size: -; cdr3_length: 17; v_call: TRBV19; cdr3_aa: CASSIGTSGRAKNIQYF; cdr3_nt: TGTGCCAGTAGTATAGGGACTAGCGGGAGAGCCAAAAACATTCAGTACTTC
d_call: -; j_call: TRBJ1-2; clone_size: -; cdr3_length: 15; v_call: TRBV15; cdr3_aa: CATSRDITYRDGYTF; cdr3_nt: TGTGCCACCAGCAGAGATATAACGTACAGGGATGGCTACACCTTC
d_call: -; j_call: TRBJ2-3; clone_size: -; cdr3_length: 15; v_call: TRBV5-1; cdr3_aa: CASSVGAFSTDTQYF; cdr3_nt: TGCGCCAGCAGCGTGGGGGCTTTTTCCACAGATACGCAGTATTTT
d_call: -; j_call: TRBJ1-2; clone_size: -; cdr3_length: 12; v_call: TRBV30; cdr3_aa: CAWSGLIYGYTF; cdr3_nt: TGTGCCTGGAGTGGCCTAATATATGGCTACACCTTC
d_call: TRBD2; j_call: TRBJ2-5; clone_size: -; cdr3_length: 13; v_call: TRBV7-2; cdr3_aa: CASSLEREETQYF; cdr3_nt: TGTGCCAGCAGCTTAGAGCGGGAGGAGACCCAGTACTTC
d_call: TRBD2; j_call: TRBJ2-7; clone_size: -; cdr3_length: 16; v_call: TRBV7-2; cdr3_aa: CASSLYSGRNSYEQYF; cdr3_nt: TGTGCCAGCAGCTTATACAGCGGGAGGAATTCCTACGAGCAGTACTTC
d_call: -; j_call: TRBJ1-2; clone_size: -; cdr3_length: 13; v_call: TRBV30; cdr3_aa: CAWSEAGKHGYTF; cdr3_nt: TGTGCCTGGAGTGAGGCGGGGAAACATGGCTACACCTTC
d_call: -; j_call: TRBJ2-5; clone_size: -; cdr3_length: 17; v_call: TRBV7-2; cdr3_aa: CASSPNRVGSGQETQYF; cdr3_nt: TGTGCCAGCAGCCCTAATCGGGTGGGAAGCGGGCAAGAGACCCAGTACTTC
d_call: -; j_call: TRBJ2-1; clone_size: -; cdr3_length: 15; v_call: TRBV11-2; cdr3_aa: CASSLRGNSYNEQFF; cdr3_nt: TGTGCCAGCAGCTTACGCGGGAACTCCTACAATGAGCAGTTCTTC
d_call: TRBD1; j_call: TRBJ1-2; clone_size: few; cdr3_length: 14; v_call: TRBV19; cdr3_aa: CASRSGQGSYGYTF; cdr3_nt: TGTGCCAGTAGATCGGGACAGGGAAGCTATGGCTACACCTTC
d_call: TRBD2; j_call: TRBJ2-3; clone_size: -; cdr3_length: 16; v_call: TRBV10-3; cdr3_aa: CAISAPRGGITDTQYF; cdr3_nt: TGTGCCATCAGTGCCCCCCGCGGGGGAATCACAGATACGCAGTATTTT
d_call: -; j_call: TRBJ2-1; clone_size: -; cdr3_length: 14; v_call: TRBV19; cdr3_aa: CASSPDSLYNEQFF; cdr3_nt: TGTGCCAGTAGTCCGGACAGCTTATACAATGAGCAGTTCTTC
d_call: TRBD1; j_call: TRBJ1-2; clone_size: once; cdr3_length: 16; v_call: TRBV6-2/TRBV6-3; cdr3_aa: CASSYFPGQANYGYTF; cdr3_nt: TGTGCCAGCAGTTACTTTCCGGGACAGGCAAACTATGGCTACACCTTC
d_call: TRBD1; j_call: TRBJ2-7; clone_size: -; cdr3_length: 16; v_call: TRBV7-9; cdr3_aa: CASSLQGTGAGYEQYF; cdr3_nt: TGTGCCAGCAGCTTACAGGGGACAGGGGCCGGCTACGAGCAGTACTTC
d_call: -; j_call: TRBJ2-3; clone_size: -; cdr3_length: 16; v_call: TRBV5-1; cdr3_aa: CASSLFLASSTDTQYF; cdr3_nt: TGCGCCAGCAGCTTGTTTCTAGCCTCTAGCACAGATACGCAGTATTTT
d_call: TRBD2; j_call: TRBJ2-1; clone_size: -; cdr3_length: 14; v_call: TRBV6-5; cdr3_aa: CASTPGGSYNEQFF; cdr3_nt: TGTGCCAGCACGCCGGGAGGCTCCTACAATGAGCAGTTCTTC
d_call: TRBD1; j_call: TRBJ2-3; clone_size: -; cdr3_length: 15; v_call: TRBV5-1; cdr3_aa: CASTLRDRVSDTQYF; cdr3_nt: TGCGCCAGCACCCTCCGGGACAGGGTATCAGATACGCAGTATTTT
d_call: -; j_call: TRBJ2-5; clone_size: -; cdr3_length: 13; v_call: TRBV7-6; cdr3_aa: CASSIRVMETQYF; cdr3_nt: TGTGCCAGCAGCATCCGGGTAATGGAGACCCAGTACTTC
d_call: TRBD2; j_call: TRBJ2-3; clone_size: once; cdr3_length: 14; v_call: TRBV24-1; cdr3_aa: CAPHRRGSTDTQYF; cdr3_nt: TGTGCCCCGCATAGGCGGGGGAGCACAGATACGCAGTATTTT
d_call: -; j_call: TRBJ2-3; clone_size: -; cdr3_length: 16; v_call: TRBV24-1; cdr3_aa: CATSLKGSPRGDTQYF; cdr3_nt: TGTGCCACCAGCCTCAAAGGGAGTCCCAGGGGAGATACGCAGTATTTT
d_call: TRBD2; j_call: TRBJ2-2; clone_size: once; cdr3_length: 17; v_call: TRBV6-1; cdr3_aa: CASSDRGLARNTGELFF; cdr3_nt: TGTGCCAGCAGTGATAGGGGACTAGCGAGGAACACCGGGGAGCTGTTTTTT
d_call: -; j_call: TRBJ2-2; clone_size: -; cdr3_length: 14; v_call: TRBV10-3; cdr3_aa: CAIADSLNTGELFF; cdr3_nt: TGTGCCATCGCGGACAGCCTGAACACCGGGGAGCTGTTTTTT
d_call: -; j_call: TRBJ1-2; clone_size: few; cdr3_length: 11; v_call: TRBV19; cdr3_aa: CAIRQTDGYTF; cdr3_nt: TGTGCCATCCGACAGACCGATGGCTACACCTTC
d_call: -; j_call: TRBJ1-5; clone_size: -; cdr3_length: 14; v_call: TRBV6-5; cdr3_aa: CASTVGVVNQPQHF; cdr3_nt: TGTGCCAGCACCGTAGGGGTTGTCAATCAGCCCCAGCATTTT
d_call: -; j_call: TRBJ1-2; clone_size: few; cdr3_length: 10; v_call: TRBV24-1; cdr3_aa: CATLGGGYTF; cdr3_nt: TGTGCCACCTTAGGGGGTGGCTACACCTTC
d_call: TRBD2; j_call: TRBJ2-3; clone_size: -; cdr3_length: 16; v_call: TRBV3-1/TRBV3-2; cdr3_aa: CASSPYHSGSTDTQYF; cdr3_nt: TGTGCCAGCAGCCCTTACCATAGCGGGTCCACAGATACGCAGTATTTT
d_call: TRBD1; j_call: TRBJ2-7; clone_size: -; cdr3_length: 14; v_call: TRBV19; cdr3_aa: CASSGDSTSYEQYF; cdr3_nt: TGTGCCAGCTCCGGGGACAGCACCTCCTACGAGCAGTACTTC
d_call: TRBD1; j_call: TRBJ2-2; clone_size: -; cdr3_length: 17; v_call: TRBV15; cdr3_aa: CATSRGLGTGYTGELFF; cdr3_nt: TGTGCCACCAGCAGAGGCCTGGGGACAGGGTACACCGGGGAGCTGTTTTTT
d_call: TRBD1; j_call: TRBJ1-2; clone_size: -; cdr3_length: 13; v_call: TRBV6-2/TRBV6-3; cdr3_aa: CASSLTGNYGYTF; cdr3_nt: TGTGCCAGCAGTTTGACAGGGAACTATGGCTACACCTTC
d_call: -; j_call: TRBJ1-5; clone_size: -; cdr3_length: 14; v_call: TRBV18; cdr3_aa: CASSLQDSNQPQHF; cdr3_nt: TGTGCCAGCTCACTTCAGGATAGCAATCAGCCCCAGCATTTT
d_call: TRBD1; j_call: TRBJ1-6; clone_size: -; cdr3_length: 16; v_call: TRBV19; cdr3_aa: CASSMVRDRGFSPLHF; cdr3_nt: TGTGCCAGTAGTATGGTCCGGGACAGAGGCTTTTCACCCCTCCACTTT
d_call: -; j_call: TRBJ2-3; clone_size: -; cdr3_length: 13; v_call: TRBV5-1; cdr3_aa: CASKEMGQDTQYF; cdr3_nt: TGCGCCAGCAAGGAGATGGGGCAGGATACGCAGTATTTT
d_call: TRBD2; j_call: TRBJ2-3; clone_size: -; cdr3_length: 16; v_call: TRBV27; cdr3_aa: CASSLGGRPFTDTQYF; cdr3_nt: TGTGCCAGCAGTTTAGGCGGGAGACCCTTCACAGATACGCAGTATTTT
d_call: TRBD1; j_call: TRBJ1-2; clone_size: -; cdr3_length: 13; v_call: TRBV5-4; cdr3_aa: CASAGTGPFGYTF; cdr3_nt: TGTGCCAGCGCCGGGACAGGGCCTTTTGGCTACACCTTC
d_call: TRBD2; j_call: TRBJ2-7; clone_size: -; cdr3_length: 15; v_call: TRBV5-4; cdr3_aa: CASSLRTSGSKEQYF; cdr3_nt: TGTGCCAGCAGCTTGAGGACTAGCGGGAGTAAAGAGCAGTACTTC
d_call: TRBD2; j_call: TRBJ2-2; clone_size: -; cdr3_length: 15; v_call: TRBV7-2; cdr3_aa: CASRQAGGRTGELFF; cdr3_nt: TGTGCCAGCAGACAAGCGGGAGGAAGAACCGGGGAGCTGTTTTTT
d_call: -; j_call: TRBJ2-1; clone_size: -; cdr3_length: 16; v_call: TRBV7-9; cdr3_aa: CASSLGEGESDDEQFF; cdr3_nt: TGTGCCAGCAGCTTAGGGGAGGGGGAGTCCGACGATGAGCAGTTCTTC
d_call: TRBD1; j_call: TRBJ1-2; clone_size: -; cdr3_length: 15; v_call: TRBV5-4; cdr3_aa: CASSRGTGDNYGYTF; cdr3_nt: TGTGCCAGCAGCCGCGGGACAGGGGATAACTATGGCTACACCTTC
d_call: TRBD1; j_call: TRBJ2-5; clone_size: -; cdr3_length: 15; v_call: TRBV6-5; cdr3_aa: CASSYMDRGGETQYF; cdr3_nt: TGTGCCAGCAGTTATATGGACAGGGGAGGAGAGACCCAGTACTTC
d_call: TRBD2; j_call: TRBJ2-2; clone_size: -; cdr3_length: 17; v_call: TRBV7-2; cdr3_aa: CASSLVLGLAGGGELFF; cdr3_nt: TGTGCCAGCAGCTTAGTGCTCGGACTAGCGGGAGGGGGGGAGCTGTTTTTT
d_call: -; j_call: TRBJ1-3; clone_size: -; cdr3_length: 12; v_call: TRBV30; cdr3_aa: CAWSSRLNTIYF; cdr3_nt: TGTGCCTGGTCCTCCAGGTTAAACACCATATATTTT
d_call: TRBD2; j_call: TRBJ2-6; clone_size: -; cdr3_length: 19; v_call: TRBV5-1; cdr3_aa: CASSHPISGRVQGANVLTF; cdr3_nt: TGCGCCAGCAGCCACCCTATCAGCGGGAGGGTCCAAGGGGCCAACGTCCTGACTTTC
d_call: TRBD1; j_call: TRBJ1-4; clone_size: -; cdr3_length: 13; v_call: TRBV5-1; cdr3_aa: CASHRGRGEKLFF; cdr3_nt: TGCGCCAGCCACAGGGGGCGAGGTGAAAAACTGTTTTTT
d_call: -; j_call: TRBJ1-5; clone_size: few; cdr3_length: 16; v_call: TRBV24-1; cdr3_aa: CATSDRTGNGEGPQHF; cdr3_nt: TGTGCCACCAGTGATCGGACCGGGAACGGTGAAGGGCCCCAGCATTTT
d_call: -; j_call: TRBJ1-2; clone_size: -; cdr3_length: 14; v_call: TRBV6-5; cdr3_aa: CASSTADSLYGYTF; cdr3_nt: TGTGCCAGCAGTACCGCTGACAGTCTCTATGGCTACACCTTC
d_call: -; j_call: TRBJ1-1; clone_size: -; cdr3_length: 15; v_call: TRBV19; cdr3_aa: CASSISGQLNTEAFF; cdr3_nt: TGTGCCAGTAGTATAAGTGGACAGTTGAACACTGAAGCTTTCTTT
d_call: -; j_call: TRBJ2-7; clone_size: -; cdr3_length: 12; v_call: TRBV12-3/TRBV12-4; cdr3_aa: CASRDGGSEQYF; cdr3_nt: TGTGCCAGCAGAGACGGGGGATCCGAGCAGTACTTC
d_call: TRBD1; j_call: TRBJ1-2; clone_size: few; cdr3_length: 15; v_call: TRBV4-2; cdr3_aa: CASSQDRGTGEGYTF; cdr3_nt: TGTGCCAGCAGCCAAGATCGGGGGACAGGGGAAGGCTACACCTTC
d_call: -; j_call: TRBJ2-1; clone_size: -; cdr3_length: 14; v_call: TRBV3-1/TRBV3-2; cdr3_aa: CASSHSSGQDEQFF; cdr3_nt: TGTGCCAGCAGCCATTCGAGCGGGCAGGATGAGCAGTTCTTC
d_call: -; j_call: TRBJ1-3; clone_size: -; cdr3_length: 12; v_call: TRBV7-9; cdr3_aa: CASSPTANTIYF; cdr3_nt: TGTGCCAGCAGCCCGACAGCAAACACCATATATTTT